This T cell receptor beta chain was retrieved from a study of a mutant IDH1 vaccine in newly diagnosed glioma. The table came from immunoSEQ multiplex PCR; TCRdb's copy has only in-frame clones and leaves some out. The sample yields 70,000 to 90,000 clones, roughly 90% seen once. Trimming took 1 base from V and 2 from J, leaving 12 bases between them. Germline CDR1 is MGHRA and CDR2 is YSYEKL. The length of the CDR3 is 15 residues. As concerns this clone: Antigen specificity is unknown.

Time point: week 5, during vaccination. What each vaccine dose contained was 300 ug of mutant IDH1 20-mer peptide, accompanied by topical imiquimod. The TCR was taken from a woman in her fifties or sixties with glioma. The chain recombines TRBV4-1 with TRBJ2-7; D perhaps matches TRBD2 (6 bases). Sequenced material: PBMCs, taken from a glioma patient whose treatment included an IDH1 peptide vaccine. The DNA of the CDR3 is TGCGCCAGCAGCCAAGCGGGCCCGGGGGCCTACGAGCAGTACTTC. It is translated as CASSQAGPGAYEQYF.